Listed below are T cell receptor beta chains from one sample, sequenced in a study of T cell changes during pregnancy in multiple sclerosis. Profiled with immunoSEQ multiplex PCR; TCRdb holds only in-frame clones, not every one. The sample lists over 80,000 clones; roughly nine tenths were seen once. The sample was peripheral blood, taken in the second trimester of pregnancy. The receptors originated from a female donor in good health, enrolled as a control in a pregnancy study. Each CDR3 is given with its conserved first and last residue. D genes are given only for firm matches. Rows give clone size only sometimes, using once, few, many, or a class for an expanded clone.

v_call	d_call	j_call	clone_size	cdr3_nt	cdr3_aa
TRBV19	-	TRBJ1-1	-	TGTGCCAGTACCCTGGACAGAATCCCGGGTGAAGCTTTCTTT	CASTLDRIPGEAFF
TRBV7-9	-	TRBJ2-7	-	TGTGCCAGCAGCCTCCAGTTCACCGATCCCGATTACGAGCAGTACTTC	CASSLQFTDPDYEQYF
TRBV9	-	TRBJ2-7	-	TGTGCCAGCAGCGTAGGAGGGGGGGACTACGAGCAGTACTTC	CASSVGGGDYEQYF
TRBV15	-	TRBJ1-1	few	TGTGCCACCAGCACCAGACAAGGCACTGAAGCTTTCTTT	CATSTRQGTEAFF
TRBV6-1	-	TRBJ2-7	-	TGTGCCAGCTCGGGGTACTACGAGCAGTACTTC	CASSGYYEQYF
TRBV5-1	TRBD1	TRBJ1-4	-	TGCGCCAGCAGCTTTGGACAGGGACGTGAAAAACTGTTTTTT	CASSFGQGREKLFF
TRBV6-5	TRBD1	TRBJ1-1	-	TGTGCCAGCAGTCGACCCGACAGGGGGGCCACTGAAGCTTTCTTT	CASSRPDRGATEAFF
TRBV6-5	TRBD1	TRBJ1-1	-	TGTGCCAGCAGATACCGGGACAGGGGTTTTAATACTGAAGCTTTCTTT	CASRYRDRGFNTEAFF
TRBV6-5	-	TRBJ1-1	-	TGTGCCAGCAGTCCCTCCGGGAACACTGAAGCTTTCTTT	CASSPSGNTEAFF
TRBV6-5	-	TRBJ2-7	-	TGTGCCAGCAGCCGGGCGCGGGACAGCTACGAGCAGTACTTC	CASSRARDSYEQYF
TRBV7-9	TRBD1	TRBJ1-6	once	TGTGCCAGCTCACTTAGAGAAGGACAGGGATATAATTCACCCCTCCACTTT	CASSLREGQGYNSPLHF
TRBV7-9	-	TRBJ2-7	-	TGTGCCAGTGGACAGTTCGGGCTCTACGAGCAGTACTTC	CASGQFGLYEQYF
TRBV13	TRBD2	TRBJ2-2	-	TGTGCCAGCAGCGCCTGGTTGGGGGAGGGGTACACCGGGGAGCTGTTTTTT	CASSAWLGEGYTGELFF
TRBV5-4	-	TRBJ1-1	few	TGTGCCAGCAGGGAAGGGGGTACCGGTGAAGCTTTCTTT	CASREGGTGEAFF
TRBV6-1	TRBD1	TRBJ2-7	-	TGTGCCAGCAGACCGAGGACAGGGGTGGGAGAGCAGTACTTC	CASRPRTGVGEQYF
TRBV11-1	TRBD1	TRBJ2-5	-	TGTGCCAGCAGCTTAGGGGACAGCAGCCACCAAGAGACCCAGTACTTC	CASSLGDSSHQETQYF
TRBV4-1	-	TRBJ1-5	few	TGCGCCAGCAGCCAAGCTCAGGGCTATAGCAATCAGCCCCAGCATTTT	CASSQAQGYSNQPQHF
TRBV5-1	TRBD1	TRBJ2-3	-	TGCGCCAGCAGCAGACAGGGTTCGGTCCCAGATACGCAGTATTTT	CASSRQGSVPDTQYF
TRBV19	-	TRBJ1-1	-	TGTGCCAGTAGAATCAGGACTGAAGCTTTCTTT	CASRIRTEAFF
TRBV5-1	TRBD1	TRBJ1-2	-	TGCGCCAGCAGCTCCCCCGGGACAGAATATGGTGGCTACACCTTC	CASSSPGTEYGGYTF
TRBV2	-	TRBJ1-4	-	TGTGCCATCGCAGGGAGGACTAATGAAAAACTGTTTTTT	CAIAGRTNEKLFF
TRBV7-8	-	TRBJ2-1	-	TGTGCCAGCAGCTTGGGCTCAAGCTCCTACAATGAGCAGTTCTTC	CASSLGSSSYNEQFF
TRBV6-1	TRBD1	TRBJ1-6	-	TGTGCCAGCAGTGAACGGGCGTCGACAGGGCGACAGAATTCACCCCTCCACTTT	CASSERASTGRQNSPLHF
TRBV10-3	TRBD1	TRBJ1-2	few	TGTGCCATCAGTGAAAGGACAGGGAACTATGGCTACACCTTC	CAISERTGNYGYTF
TRBV6-1	TRBD1	TRBJ2-7	-	TGTGCCAGCAGTGGCGACAGGGGGGGATCCTACGAGCAGTACTTC	CASSGDRGGSYEQYF
TRBV5-1	TRBD1	TRBJ1-1	-	TGCGCCAGCAGCGCGTCAGGGGGGAACACTGAAGCTTTCTTT	CASSASGGNTEAFF
TRBV11-2	TRBD1	TRBJ2-7	-	TGTGCCAGCAGCCCAGGCGTGGGACAGGGGATCCACGAGCAGTACTTC	CASSPGVGQGIHEQYF
TRBV28	-	TRBJ1-2	-	TGTGCCAGCAGCTCAACAGGGATAAGCGACTATGGCTACACCTTC	CASSSTGISDYGYTF
TRBV18	-	TRBJ1-1	-	TGTGCCAGCTCACCAAGAAGGGGGTGGGGTGACACTGAAGCTTTCTTT	CASSPRRGWGDTEAFF
TRBV6-5	TRBD1	TRBJ1-2	-	TGTGCCAGCAGTCTCGGACAGGGGAGGGCTGGCTACACCTTC	CASSLGQGRAGYTF
TRBV6-6	-	TRBJ1-4	-	TGTGCCAGCAGTTACCGGGGGAGTGCTAATGAAAAACTGTTTTTT	CASSYRGSANEKLFF
TRBV11-3	-	TRBJ2-3	-	TGTGCCAGCAGCCTTCATGGACAGCGCACAGATACGCAGTATTTT	CASSLHGQRTDTQYF
TRBV4-2	TRBD2	TRBJ2-7	few	TGTGCCAGCAGCCTAGCCGGGACTAGCGGGCCTTACGAGCAGTACTTC	CASSLAGTSGPYEQYF
TRBV19	TRBD1	TRBJ2-3	-	TGTGCCAGTAGTATAGATATACAGGGGGCGCGATATACGCAGTATTTT	CASSIDIQGARYTQYF
TRBV9	TRBD2	TRBJ2-7	few	TGTGCCAGCAGCGTAGGGGCGGGACTAGCTTACGAGCAGTACTTC	CASSVGAGLAYEQYF
TRBV27	-	TRBJ2-3	-	TGTGCCAGCAGTCCTTTCCTACGAACGGGGGGCACAGATACGCAGTATTTT	CASSPFLRTGGTDTQYF
TRBV19	-	TRBJ2-1	-	TGTGCCAGTAGTTGGGCAGCAGGGCCCTACAATGAGCAGTTCTTC	CASSWAAGPYNEQFF
TRBV5-1	-	TRBJ2-2	-	TGCGCCAGCAGCTTGGCTCAGGGCATCACCGGGGAGCTGTTTTTT	CASSLAQGITGELFF
TRBV5-4	-	TRBJ1-3	-	TGTGCCAGCAGCTTGGCCGACTCCGTCGGAGGAAACACCATATATTTT	CASSLADSVGGNTIYF